This is a list of T cell receptor beta chains from one sample in a study of T cell responses to AZD1222 COVID-19 vaccine. Sequenced by immunoSEQ multiplex PCR; TCRdb stores in-frame clones only, minus some. The data show 150,000 or so clones, with 90% to 95% seen just once and more than 1.3% held by the top ten. This specimen was peripheral blood, taken on day 0 of AZD1222 vaccination. The source is an adult in good health. CDR3s include the opening cysteine and the closing phenylalanine or tryptophan. A D gene is named only where the DNA matches it firmly. Clone size, where shown, is once, few, many, or a class for clones that have expanded.

d_gene: .; abundance: once; j_gene: TRBJ2-1; v_gene: TRBV14; CDR3aa: CASSQVYGGGEQFF; CDR3nt: TGTGCCAGCAGCCAAGTTTACGGGGGCGGAGAGCAGTTCTTC
d_gene: .; abundance: .; j_gene: TRBJ1-2; v_gene: TRBV10-3; CDR3aa: CAISAGVGIQGYGYTF; CDR3nt: TGTGCCATCAGTGCTGGGGTTGGCATCCAGGGATATGGCTACACCTTC
d_gene: .; abundance: .; j_gene: TRBJ1-1; v_gene: TRBV5-1; CDR3aa: CASSLALSPNTEAFF; CDR3nt: TGCGCCAGCAGCTTGGCCCTATCACCGAACACTGAAGCTTTCTTT
d_gene: .; abundance: .; j_gene: TRBJ1-2; v_gene: TRBV3-1/TRBV3-2; CDR3aa: CASSQVFQGTYGYTF; CDR3nt: TGTGCCAGCAGCCAAGTCTTTCAGGGTACCTATGGCTACACCTTC
d_gene: TRBD1; abundance: .; j_gene: TRBJ1-3; v_gene: TRBV19; CDR3aa: CASSAGTGSRSTIYF; CDR3nt: TGTGCCAGTAGTGCAGGGACAGGGAGCCGGAGCACCATATATTTT
d_gene: .; abundance: .; j_gene: TRBJ2-2; v_gene: TRBV6-5; CDR3aa: CASSYLQGNTGELFF; CDR3nt: TGTGCCAGCAGTTATTTGCAGGGGAACACCGGGGAGCTGTTTTTT
d_gene: .; abundance: .; j_gene: TRBJ1-1; v_gene: TRBV20-1; CDR3aa: CSAAGVSEAFF; CDR3nt: TGCAGTGCGGCGGGGGTTTCTGAAGCTTTCTTT
d_gene: .; abundance: .; j_gene: TRBJ1-4; v_gene: TRBV13; CDR3aa: CASSLRASQIEKLFF; CDR3nt: TGTGCCAGCAGCCTCCGGGCCTCGCAAATTGAAAAACTGTTTTTT
d_gene: .; abundance: .; j_gene: TRBJ1-2; v_gene: TRBV18; CDR3aa: CASSLGGNYGYTF; CDR3nt: TGTGCCAGCTCACTGGGAGGAAACTATGGCTACACCTTC
d_gene: .; abundance: .; j_gene: TRBJ2-7; v_gene: TRBV25-1; CDR3aa: CASSGHGDYEQYF; CDR3nt: TGTGCCAGCAGTGGACACGGGGACTACGAGCAGTACTTC
d_gene: .; abundance: .; j_gene: TRBJ2-7; v_gene: TRBV5-6; CDR3aa: CASSPHGRSSYEQYF; CDR3nt: TGTGCCAGCAGCCCCCACGGCAGAAGCTCCTACGAGCAGTACTTC
d_gene: .; abundance: .; j_gene: TRBJ1-1; v_gene: TRBV19; CDR3aa: CASSIIGSTEAFF; CDR3nt: TGTGCCAGTAGTATAATTGGGTCTACTGAAGCTTTCTTT
d_gene: .; abundance: .; j_gene: TRBJ1-1; v_gene: TRBV18; CDR3aa: CASSPGNGAFF; CDR3nt: TGTGCCAGCTCACCAGGGAATGGAGCTTTCTTT
d_gene: TRBD1; abundance: .; j_gene: TRBJ1-1; v_gene: TRBV28; CDR3aa: CASSSAGTGLGTEAFF; CDR3nt: TGTGCCAGCAGTTCGGCCGGGACAGGGTTGGGCACTGAAGCTTTCTTT
d_gene: .; abundance: .; j_gene: TRBJ2-7; v_gene: TRBV5-6; CDR3aa: CASSPQDSGYEQYF; CDR3nt: TGTGCCAGCAGCCCGCAGGACTCCGGCTACGAGCAGTACTTC
d_gene: TRBD1; abundance: .; j_gene: TRBJ2-5; v_gene: TRBV18; CDR3aa: CASSPQGAEETQYF; CDR3nt: TGTGCCAGCTCACCACAGGGGGCTGAAGAGACCCAGTACTTC
d_gene: TRBD2; abundance: .; j_gene: TRBJ2-1; v_gene: TRBV5-6; CDR3aa: CASSLLAEPYNEQFF; CDR3nt: TGTGCCAGCAGCTTGCTAGCGGAGCCCTACAATGAGCAGTTCTTC
d_gene: .; abundance: few; j_gene: TRBJ1-5; v_gene: TRBV27; CDR3aa: CASSGFPLGNQPQHF; CDR3nt: TGTGCCAGCAGTGGTTTCCCTTTAGGGAATCAGCCCCAGCATTTT
d_gene: .; abundance: .; j_gene: TRBJ1-3; v_gene: TRBV19; CDR3aa: CASSIGNSGNTIYF; CDR3nt: TGTGCCAGTAGTATTGGCAACTCTGGAAACACCATATATTTT
d_gene: .; abundance: .; j_gene: TRBJ2-5; v_gene: TRBV7-6; CDR3aa: CASSARTGVETQYF; CDR3nt: TGTGCCAGCAGCGCTAGGACGGGCGTGGAGACCCAGTACTTC
d_gene: TRBD1; abundance: .; j_gene: TRBJ2-2; v_gene: TRBV14; CDR3aa: CASSLDRVAGELFF; CDR3nt: TGTGCCAGCAGCCTTGACAGGGTTGCCGGGGAGCTGTTTTTT
d_gene: .; abundance: .; j_gene: TRBJ1-6; v_gene: TRBV3-1/TRBV3-2; CDR3aa: CASSQDRTVNSPLHF; CDR3nt: TGTGCCAGCAGCCAAGATCGGACAGTGAATTCACCCCTCCACTTT
d_gene: .; abundance: .; j_gene: TRBJ2-5; v_gene: TRBV3-1/TRBV3-2; CDR3aa: CASSRGGGRETQYF; CDR3nt: TGTGCCAGCAGCCGTGGCGGTGGCAGAGAGACCCAGTACTTC
d_gene: .; abundance: .; j_gene: TRBJ1-2; v_gene: TRBV7-9; CDR3aa: CASSLAEQDGYTF; CDR3nt: TGTGCCAGCAGCTTAGCAGAACAGGATGGCTACACCTTC
d_gene: .; abundance: .; j_gene: TRBJ2-7; v_gene: TRBV5-6; CDR3aa: CASSGESYYEQYF; CDR3nt: TGTGCCAGCAGCGGGGAGTCCTACTACGAGCAGTACTTC
d_gene: .; abundance: .; j_gene: TRBJ1-5; v_gene: TRBV7-7; CDR3aa: CASSLGPSQPQHF; CDR3nt: TGTGCTAGCAGCTTAGGACCCTCACAGCCCCAGCATTTT
d_gene: TRBD1; abundance: .; j_gene: TRBJ1-1; v_gene: TRBV11-3; CDR3aa: CASSLRVGQGTSEAFF; CDR3nt: TGTGCCAGCAGCTTAAGGGTGGGACAGGGGACCTCTGAAGCTTTCTTT
d_gene: .; abundance: .; j_gene: TRBJ2-4; v_gene: TRBV6-5; CDR3aa: CASSLIRNIQYF; CDR3nt: TGTGCCAGCAGTTTGATCAGAAACATTCAGTACTTC
d_gene: TRBD2; abundance: .; j_gene: TRBJ2-1; v_gene: TRBV7-2; CDR3aa: CASSSLAGGYEQFF; CDR3nt: TGTGCCAGCAGCTCCCTAGCGGGGGGTTATGAGCAGTTCTTC
d_gene: .; abundance: .; j_gene: TRBJ1-5; v_gene: TRBV5-8; CDR3aa: CASSYGLNNQPQHF; CDR3nt: TGTGCCAGCAGCTACGGACTCAACAATCAGCCCCAGCATTTT
d_gene: TRBD1; abundance: .; j_gene: TRBJ2-7; v_gene: TRBV19; CDR3aa: CASSNRDRGYEQYF; CDR3nt: TGTGCCAGTAGTAACCGGGACAGGGGCTACGAGCAGTACTTC
d_gene: .; abundance: .; j_gene: TRBJ1-1; v_gene: TRBV19; CDR3aa: CASSIGGNRGNTEAFF; CDR3nt: TGTGCCAGTAGTATTGGGGGCAACCGAGGGAACACTGAAGCTTTCTTT
d_gene: TRBD2; abundance: .; j_gene: TRBJ2-7; v_gene: TRBV6-2/TRBV6-3; CDR3aa: CASSSSGTSGISYEQYF; CDR3nt: TGTGCCAGCAGTTCCTCCGGGACTAGCGGTATATCCTACGAGCAGTACTTC
d_gene: .; abundance: .; j_gene: TRBJ2-7; v_gene: TRBV6-5; CDR3aa: CASSYSSRAYEQYF; CDR3nt: TGTGCCAGCAGTTACTCGTCCAGGGCCTACGAGCAGTACTTC
d_gene: .; abundance: .; j_gene: TRBJ1-4; v_gene: TRBV5-1; CDR3aa: CASSSGGTTNEKLFF; CDR3nt: TGCGCCAGCAGCTCAGGCGGTACAACTAATGAAAAACTGTTTTTT
d_gene: .; abundance: .; j_gene: TRBJ1-2; v_gene: TRBV28; CDR3aa: CASTPGGAPSNYGYTF; CDR3nt: TGTGCCAGCACCCCGGGCGGTGCCCCGTCTAACTATGGCTACACCTTC
d_gene: .; abundance: .; j_gene: TRBJ1-5; v_gene: TRBV19; CDR3aa: CASSIDRPHNQPQHF; CDR3nt: TGTGCCAGTAGTATAGATAGGCCCCACAATCAGCCCCAGCATTTT
d_gene: TRBD1; abundance: .; j_gene: TRBJ2-7; v_gene: TRBV28; CDR3aa: CASLGQGASEQYF; CDR3nt: TGTGCCAGCCTCGGACAGGGGGCGTCCGAGCAGTACTTC
d_gene: .; abundance: .; j_gene: TRBJ1-2; v_gene: TRBV9; CDR3aa: CASSVAFEGGYTF; CDR3nt: TGTGCCAGCAGCGTAGCCTTTGAGGGCGGCTACACCTTC
d_gene: .; abundance: .; j_gene: TRBJ2-1; v_gene: TRBV6-1; CDR3aa: CASSESPHGGEQFF; CDR3nt: TGTGCCAGCAGTGAATCCCCCCACGGTGGTGAGCAGTTCTTC
d_gene: .; abundance: .; j_gene: TRBJ1-5; v_gene: TRBV28; CDR3aa: CASSPPSTGGPPQHF; CDR3nt: TGTGCCAGCAGTCCACCATCCACGGGGGGTCCGCCCCAGCATTTT
d_gene: TRBD1; abundance: .; j_gene: TRBJ1-2; v_gene: TRBV27; CDR3aa: CASSDRGHGYTF; CDR3nt: TGTGCCAGCAGTGACAGGGGGCATGGCTACACCTTC
d_gene: TRBD1; abundance: .; j_gene: TRBJ1-2; v_gene: TRBV5-4; CDR3aa: CATLTSGTGNPTGGYTF; CDR3nt: TGTGCCACTCTAACATCCGGGACAGGAAACCCCACGGGTGGCTACACCTTC
d_gene: .; abundance: .; j_gene: TRBJ1-5; v_gene: TRBV5-6; CDR3aa: CASSTGPLQPQHF; CDR3nt: TGTGCCAGCTCGACTGGCCCCTTACAGCCCCAGCATTTT
d_gene: .; abundance: .; j_gene: TRBJ1-2; v_gene: TRBV24-1; CDR3aa: CATSERGTGSGYTF; CDR3nt: TGTGCCACCAGTGAACGGGGAACGGGGTCTGGCTACACCTTC
d_gene: .; abundance: .; j_gene: TRBJ1-1; v_gene: TRBV11-3; CDR3aa: CASSLAREAFF; CDR3nt: TGTGCCAGCAGCTTAGCCCGTGAAGCTTTCTTT
d_gene: .; abundance: .; j_gene: TRBJ1-2; v_gene: TRBV5-4; CDR3aa: CASSFDPIANYGYTF; CDR3nt: TGTGCCAGCAGCTTCGACCCGATTGCTAACTATGGCTACACCTTC
d_gene: TRBD1; abundance: .; j_gene: TRBJ1-3; v_gene: TRBV19; CDR3aa: CASRSTGIRNTIYF; CDR3nt: TGTGCCAGTAGGTCGACAGGGATAAGAAACACCATATATTTT
d_gene: .; abundance: .; j_gene: TRBJ2-7; v_gene: TRBV3-1/TRBV3-2; CDR3aa: CASSQVKTDEQYF; CDR3nt: TGTGCCAGCAGCCAAGTCAAGACCGACGAGCAGTACTTC
d_gene: TRBD2; abundance: once; j_gene: TRBJ2-2; v_gene: TRBV6-2/TRBV6-3; CDR3aa: CASSSTGTSSANTGELFF; CDR3nt: TGTGCCAGCAGCAGCACCGGGACTAGCAGTGCGAACACCGGGGAGCTGTTTTTT
d_gene: .; abundance: .; j_gene: TRBJ2-3; v_gene: TRBV24-1; CDR3aa: CATSGLDTQYF; CDR3nt: TGTGCCACCAGCGGGTTGGATACGCAGTATTTT
d_gene: .; abundance: .; j_gene: TRBJ1-4; v_gene: TRBV7-2; CDR3aa: CASRAEGATNEKLFF; CDR3nt: TGTGCCAGCAGAGCCGAAGGGGCAACTAATGAAAAACTGTTTTTT
d_gene: .; abundance: .; j_gene: TRBJ2-2; v_gene: TRBV30; CDR3aa: CAWSRDTRNTGELFF; CDR3nt: TGTGCCTGGAGTAGGGACACTAGAAACACCGGGGAGCTGTTTTTT
d_gene: .; abundance: .; j_gene: TRBJ1-5; v_gene: TRBV10-2; CDR3aa: CASSESQENQPQHF; CDR3nt: TGCGCCAGCAGTGAGTCCCAGGAAAATCAGCCCCAGCATTTT
d_gene: .; abundance: once; j_gene: TRBJ2-3; v_gene: TRBV7-9; CDR3aa: CASSPLDTQYF; CDR3nt: TGTGCCAGCAGCCCCTTGGATACGCAGTATTTT
d_gene: .; abundance: .; j_gene: TRBJ2-3; v_gene: TRBV6-5; CDR3aa: CASSYSIFSLTDTQYF; CDR3nt: TGTGCCAGCAGTTACTCGATCTTCTCCCTCACAGATACGCAGTATTTT
d_gene: TRBD1; abundance: .; j_gene: TRBJ1-1; v_gene: TRBV14; CDR3aa: CASSPNRGTTEAFF; CDR3nt: TGTGCCAGCAGCCCGAACAGGGGGACAACTGAAGCTTTCTTT